This is a list of T cell receptor beta chains from one sample in a study of T cells in localized non-small cell lung cancer. Using immunoSEQ multiplex PCR, the repertoire was profiled, and TCRdb retains in-frame clones only, with some absent. The sample consists of 20,000 to 25,000 clones, around 88% of them appearing once. Specimen: peripheral blood mononuclear cells, collected before any cancer treatment. The receptors come from a woman aged 40-70 years with stage III lung adenocarcinoma. Each CDR3 is given with its conserved first and last residue. A D gene is named only where the DNA matches it firmly.

v_call	d_call	j_call	cdr3_aa
TRBV19	TRBD2	TRBJ2-2	CASSRLAGANTGELFF
TRBV7-2	TRBD2	TRBJ2-5	CASSSLGRGSRGETQYF
TRBV4-1	TRBD1	TRBJ1-5	CASSRRGIGYQPQHF
TRBV7-9	.	TRBJ2-1	CASSIYDEQFF
TRBV7-6	TRBD1	TRBJ1-3	CASSLAPGGGNTIYF
TRBV6-6	.	TRBJ2-5	CASRGMKGETQYF
TRBV4-1	TRBD2	TRBJ2-5	CASSQVGAGQETQYF
TRBV6-1	.	TRBJ2-7	CASSEPKGIGYEQYF
TRBV13	TRBD2	TRBJ2-1	CASSLRSGSKDEQFF
TRBV7-9	TRBD1	TRBJ1-3	CASSHRTGPVHF
TRBV11-1	TRBD1	TRBJ1-5	CASSCKNHRGPDQPQHF
TRBV7-8	.	TRBJ2-3	CASSPPRADTQYF
TRBV19	.	TRBJ1-1	CASSTRQRMNTEAFF
TRBV2	.	TRBJ2-2	CASSKDTGELFF
TRBV6-1	.	TRBJ1-2	CASSNRDTNYGYTF
TRBV27	TRBD1	TRBJ1-2	CASRGFGQGGGYTF
TRBV7-2	TRBD1	TRBJ2-3	CASSSGQGRTDTQYF
TRBV18	.	TRBJ2-3	CASSPLRRQTRSTDTQYF
TRBV4-1	.	TRBJ1-1	CASSQDKMRQLNTEAFF
TRBV5-1	.	TRBJ1-3	CASRKNGLGNTIYF
TRBV4-1	.	TRBJ2-1	CASSKVGLNPDEQFF
TRBV11-2	.	TRBJ2-7	CASSSLGQSDYRQYF
TRBV2	.	TRBJ2-2	CASSKTRATGELFF
TRBV19	.	TRBJ2-2	CASSSGRGVGELFF
TRBV19	TRBD2	TRBJ2-1	CASRRLAGSHQEQFF
TRBV27	TRBD1	TRBJ2-7	CASSYDREIYEQYF
TRBV12-5	.	TRBJ2-1	CASGPGFPNEQFF
TRBV27	.	TRBJ1-4	CASSHRRREKLFF
TRBV5-1	.	TRBJ2-7	CASSIHRDEQYF